A single sample is the source of the 11 T cell receptor beta chains below, sequenced in a study of blood T cell repertoires in COVID-19. Measured with immunoSEQ multiplex PCR; TCRdb has only the in-frame clones, and not every one. This sample has around 220,000 clones; around 88% occur once, and the top ten carry approximately 1.5%. The material sequenced was peripheral blood. These receptors were taken from a young man with active or convalescent COVID-19.

The chain joins TRBV7-2 to TRBJ1-3; 7 bases match TRBD1. This CDR3 region has 16 residues. The J segment lost 0 bases and the V segment lost 8 bases, leaving 10 bases of the junction unmatched. Per germline, CDR1 SGHTA and CDR2 FQGNSA. DNA of the CDR3: TGTGCCAGCGCTCTCTCGACAGGGAACTCTGGAAACACCATATATTTT. Its translation: CASALSTGNSGNTIYF.

This clone came up a few times. The genes are TRBV9 and TRBJ2-7, with 9 bases fitting TRBD2. Germline V CDR1 and CDR2: SGDLS, YYNGEE. The CDR3 covers 18 residues. V lost 0 bases and J lost 4; bases outside the gene matches: 14. The CDR3 is CASSVASLAGNRAYEQYF. The CDR3, as DNA: TGTGCCAGCAGCGTAGCATCCCTAGCGGGGAATAGAGCGTACGAGCAGTACTTC.

The V gene is TRBV5-4, the J gene TRBJ2-1; TRBD2 might be the D (5 bases). V was pared by 0 bases and J by 3 bases, with 16 bases between. Germline loops: CDR1 SGHNT, CDR2 YYREEE (reference sequence). This CDR3 has 17 amino acids. The CDR3 protein is CASSLGSRGRYYNEQFF. The CDR3 DNA is TGTGCCAGCAGCTTGGGGTCCCGGGGTCGTTACTACAATGAGCAGTTCTTC. Combining the CDR3 with reference TRBV5-4 and TRBJ2-1 gives the whole variable domain ETGVTQSPTHLIKTRGQQVTLRCSSQSGHNTVSWYQQALGQGPQFIFQYYREEENGRGNFPPRFSGLQFPNYSSELNVNALELDDSALYLCASSLGSRGRYYNEQFFGPGTRLTVL.

V gene TRBV9 combines with J gene TRBJ2-3; 13 bases agree with TRBD2. V lost 4 bases, J lost 1 base, and 6 bases stayed unmatched. The germline gives CDR1 SGDLS, CDR2 YYNGEE. The CDR3 sequence is 17 residues long. This CDR3 is CASSPGTSGDGTDTQYF. For the CDR3, the DNA is TGTGCCAGCAGCCCGGGGACTAGCGGGGATGGCACAGATACGCAGTATTTT.

The CDR3 sequence is CASSEFGTSGNTGELFF. CDR3 coding DNA: TGTGCCAGCAGTGAATTCGGGACTAGCGGGAACACCGGGGAGCTGTTTTTT. This chain connects TRBV25-1 to TRBJ2-2; the match to TRBD2 covers 11 bases. This CDR3 is built from 17 residues. V was pared by 1 base and J by 1 base, with 2 bases of the junction left unmatched. Germline V CDR1 and CDR2: MGHDK, SYGVNS.

The chain employs TRBV3-1 (or the pseudogene TRBV3-2) and TRBJ2-1; D remains ambiguous. Germline CDR1 reads LGHDT; CDR2 reads YNNKEL (reference sequence). The CDR3 spans 16 residues. With 0 bases removed from V and 4 bases from J, the gap between germline ends came to 13 bases. CDR3 coding DNA: TGTGCCAGCAGCCAAGATCGGTCCTTAAAGTACAATGAGCAGTTCTTC. This translates into CASSQDRSLKYNEQFF.

The chain recombines TRBV3-1 (or the pseudogene TRBV3-2) with TRBJ1-1; D may be TRBD1 (6 bases). V lost 5 bases, J lost 3 bases, and 13 bases lay in between. The CDR3 extends over 14 amino acids. CDR1 is LGHDT and CDR2 is YNNKEL in the germline V gene (reference sequence). The CDR3 DNA follows: TGTGCCAGCAGCGAGACAACAGGGCACACTGAAGCTTTCTTT. Its translation: CASSETTGHTEAFF.

The chain has TRBV6-5 and TRBJ2-7; 12 positions agree with TRBD2. This CDR3 has 14 residues. Germline values: CDR1 MNHEY, CDR2 SVGAGI. V was clipped by 5 bases and J by 4 bases; unmatched bases: 3. CDR3 nucleotides: TGTGCCAGCAGTCTAGCGGGAGGGCCTTACGAGCAGTACTTC. It codes for CASSLAGGPYEQYF.

This clone was observed a few times. The chain joins TRBV11-2 to TRBJ2-7; 7 bases fit TRBD1. The trim removed 5 bases at V and 1 base at J, leaving 8 bases unmatched. Germline values: CDR1 SGHAT, CDR2 FQNNGV. CDR3 length equals 15 residues. This chain's CDR3 is CASSLLGTASYEQYF. CDR3 DNA: TGTGCCAGCAGCCTACTGGGGACAGCTTCCTACGAGCAGTACTTC.

This clone was seen a few times. The rearrangement links TRBV24-1 to TRBJ2-2; maybe TRBD1 (6 bases). Germline CDR1 and CDR2: KGHDR and SFDVKD. Deletions cut 4 bases from V and 2 bases from J, with 16 bases between. The CDR3 consists of 17 residues. The CDR3 DNA sequence: TGTGCCACCAGTGACCACCACACCAGGGGAAACACCGGGGAGCTGTTTTTT. As protein: CATSDHHTRGNTGELFF.

This clone was picked up one time. The rearrangement uses TRBV19 and TRBJ2-5, with D tentatively TRBD1 (6 bases). The V gene's germline CDR1 is LNHDA and CDR2 SQIVND (reference sequence). The CDR3 has 15 residues. V lost 2 bases and J 5 bases, leaving 15 bases between the germline ends. The CDR3 loop reads CASSIIPTGMETQYF. CDR3 in DNA: TGTGCCAGTAGTATAATTCCTACAGGGATGGAGACCCAGTACTTC.